This T cell receptor (beta chain) was captured in a study of shared clonotypes between healthy human individuals. Study-wide context: Donors were a couple of women and three men aged 18 to 49. Donors had three CD4 naive, three CD4 memory, two CD8 naive and one CD8 memory plate apiece. Notes on the study in general: Limited genetic and exposure-history diversity came from having few donors. Rarefaction indicated that sorted-subset sequencing remained incomplete although depth was large.

TCRdb's table, derived via immunoSEQ multiplex PCR, lists solely in-frame clones and lacks some. The sample has some 2.1 million clones, 85% to 95% seen once. As concerns this clone: The antigen is unknown.

This CDR3 has 18 amino acids. The germline CDR1 and CDR2 sequences are MNHNS and SASEGT. Trimming took 4 bases from V and 0 from J, leaving 19 bases between them. This sequence joins TRBV6-1 and TRBJ1-5; D gene uncertain. Sequenced: naive CD4+ T cells sorted from blood. Subset reported: CD45RA+ positively selected. This receptor was obtained from a man aged 18 to 29 in good health. CDR3 nucleotide sequence: TGTGCCAGCAGTGTAATAAGCCGAGCCAAGAATAGCAATCAGCCCCAGCATTTT. Translation: CASSVISRAKNSNQPQHF.